Reported below is one TCR beta chain. Its antigen is undetermined. At the survey level, the v3.0 immunoSEQ assay was run. Clones were sequenced by immunoSEQ multiplex PCR, and TCRdb holds only the in-frame ones, with some missing. The data contain 21,000 or so clones, more than 65% of them singletons. The data derive from a study of long-term antiretroviral therapy in people with HIV. Study outcomes and limitations: Post-ART samples showed increased diversity that remained below transplant donor control levels. Pre-ART expanded clones dominated the repertoire at every time point.

The CDR3 consists of 15 residues. CDR1 and CDR2 from the germline V gene are LNHDA and SQIVND (reference sequence). V shed 3 bases and J shed 0 bases, with 8 bases lying between them. Prior to DNA extraction, the samples held about 0.95-11 million cryopreserved PBMC. This specimen was unsorted PBMCs, taken at the start of antiretroviral therapy. V gene TRBV19 combines with J gene TRBJ2-2; D uncertain. This clonotype was obtained from a man aged 50 to 59 with HIV. CDR3 in amino acids: CASSITATNTGELFF. The DNA for the CDR3 is TGTGCCAGTAGTATCACAGCGACGAACACCGGGGAGCTGTTTTTT.